The 18 T cell receptor beta chains below come from one sample, sequenced in a study of long-term antiretroviral therapy in people with HIV. Version v3.0 of the immunoSEQ assay was performed at survey level. Data came from immunoSEQ multiplex PCR; TCRdb stores just in-frame clones and leaves some out. This repertoire shows about 39,000 clones, approximately 85% found once; its top ten account for 5.7%. The sample was unsorted PBMCs, taken 3.1 years after starting antiretroviral therapy. These receptor sequences come from a woman aged 45-59 years with HIV.

This clone was found once. The J gene is TRBJ1-1, the V gene TRBV6-5; possible D gene TRBD1, 5 bases. The CDR3 has 15 residues. CDR1 MNHEY and CDR2 SVGAGI come from the germline V gene. V was cut by 1 base and J by 0 bases, with 9 bases left in between. CDR3 amino acids: CASSYLTAMNTEAFF. The CDR3 bases are TGTGCCAGCAGTTACTTGACAGCGATGAACACTGAAGCTTTCTTT.

The chain joins TRBV10-3 to TRBJ1-1, with D unclear. The germline V and J ends were trimmed by 8 bases and 5 bases, with 9 bases remaining between them. The length of the CDR3 is 11 residues. Germline V gene lookup returns CDR1 ENHRY and CDR2 SYGVKD. The chain's CDR3 is CAIGGGTEAFF. DNA of the CDR3: TGTGCCATCGGCGGAGGTACTGAAGCTTTCTTT.

The chain is built from TRBV7-9 and TRBJ1-1, with D perhaps TRBD1 (6 bases). Trimming cost V 5 bases and J 5 bases, with 15 bases left between them. The CDR3 loop spans 14 amino acids. Germline loops: CDR1 SEHNR, CDR2 FQNEAQ (reference sequence). CDR3 residues: CASSPDQGRTEAFF. DNA of the CDR3: TGTGCCAGCAGCCCAGACCAGGGGAGGACTGAAGCTTTCTTT.

This chain uses TRBV5-8 with TRBJ2-3; 10 nucleotides agree with TRBD1. This CDR3 comprises 16 residues. The ends lost 2 bases at V and 2 bases at J; junction bases unmatched: 5. Germline V gene lookup returns CDR1 SGHTS and CDR2 YDEGEE. CDR3 DNA sequence: TGTGCCAGCAGCTTACTGACAGGGGGCTACACAGATACGCAGTATTTT. It is translated as CASSLLTGGYTDTQYF.

This chain uses TRBV6-5 with TRBJ1-1, with TRBD1 matching over 7 bases. The CDR3 is 15 amino acids. J lost 1 base, V lost 7 bases, and 9 bases had no gene match. Germline V gene lookup returns CDR1 MNHEY and CDR2 SVGAGI. The CDR3 reads CASIPVHRGNTEAFF. The CDR3 bases are TGTGCCAGCATCCCCGTTCACAGGGGGAACACTGAAGCTTTCTTT.

In DNA, the CDR3 is TGCGCCAGCAGCCTGGTCTTCGGGGGCGTCACCGGGGAGCTGTTTTTT. Its translation is CASSLVFGGVTGELFF. This rearrangement joins TRBV5-1 to TRBJ2-2; D possibly uses TRBD1 or TRBD2 (6 bases each). The CDR3 is 16 amino acids. The V and J ends lost 4 bases and 4 bases respectively, with 17 bases between them. Germline loops: CDR1 SGHRS, CDR2 YFSETQ.

This clone was observed a handful of times. V gene TRBV2 combines with J gene TRBJ1-2, with 12 bases lining up with TRBD1. The CDR3 length is 14 residues. From germline, CDR1 is SNHLY and CDR2 FYNNEI. Germline trimming cut 6 bases from V and 4 bases from J; bases unmatched to any gene: 3. The CDR3 bases are TGTGCCAGCAGAGGGACAGGGGGCGGCTATGGCTACACCTTC. As protein: CASRGTGGGYGYTF.

V usage is TRBV19 and J usage is TRBJ2-1, with TRBD1 identical over 9 bases. Trimming cost V 7 bases and J 0 bases; bases outside gene matches: 7. This CDR3 is built from 16 residues. CDR1 and CDR2 from the germline V gene are LNHDA and SQIVND (reference sequence). CDR3 region: CASNGDRASSYNEQFF. In nucleotides, the CDR3 is TGTGCCAGTAACGGGGACAGGGCCAGCTCCTACAATGAGCAGTTCTTC.

The chain joins TRBV11-2 to TRBJ2-7, with unresolved D. Germline V CDR1 and CDR2: SGHAT, FQNNGV. Trimming left V 3 bases short and J 0 bases short, with 9 bases between. The CDR3 has 14 amino acids. The CDR3, as DNA: TGTGCCAGCAGCTTCTACGCTGGCTCCTACGAGCAGTACTTC. Translation gives CASSFYAGSYEQYF.

The gene calls are TRBV7-9 and TRBJ1-4, with a possible D match to TRBD1 (5 bases). The V gene's germline CDR1 is SEHNR and CDR2 FQNEAQ (reference sequence). The V and J ends lost 7 bases and 3 bases respectively, with 12 bases between them. The CDR3 is made up of 14 amino acids. CDR3 nucleotides: TGTGCCAGCACGTTCGGGGCTTCTAATGAAAAACTGTTTTTT. Translating gives CASTFGASNEKLFF. Filled out from reference TRBV7-9 and TRBJ1-4, the complete variable domain reads DTGVSQNPRHKITKRGQNVTFRCDPISEHNRLYWYRQTLGQGPEFLTYFQNEAQLEKSRLLSDRFSAERPKGSFSTLEIQRTEQGDSAMYLCASTFGASNEKLFFGSGTQLSVL.

The rearrangement links TRBV6-5 to TRBJ1-2; D remains unclear. Trimming left V 2 bases short and J 0 bases short, with 7 bases between. The germline CDR1 and CDR2 sequences are MNHEY and SVGAGI. This CDR3 comprises 14 residues. CDR3 amino acids: CASSYDTANYGYTF. DNA of the CDR3: TGTGCCAGCAGTTACGACACAGCTAACTATGGCTACACCTTC.

CDR3 DNA sequence: TGTGCCAGCAGCTGGGACGGGTCAAAATCACCCCTCCACTTT. Amino acid sequence: CASSWDGSKSPLHF. The gene calls are TRBV6-5 and TRBJ1-6; D may be TRBD1 (5 bases). Germline lookup yields CDR1 MNHEY and CDR2 SVGAGI. V lost 6 bases to trimming and J lost 10 bases, with 16 bases between them. The CDR3 runs to 14 residues.

The chain employs TRBV30 and TRBJ2-7; TRBD1 matches 7 bases. Germline V gene data show CDR1 as GTSNPN and CDR2 as SVGIG (reference sequence). With V trimmed by 3 bases and J by 3 bases, 8 bases remained unmatched. This CDR3 comprises 14 residues. The CDR3: CAWSRDSKFYEQYF. The CDR3 nucleotides are TGTGCCTGGAGCAGGGACAGTAAATTCTACGAGCAGTACTTC.

The chain carries TRBV4-2 and TRBJ1-4, with 10 bases identical to TRBD1. Germline lookup yields CDR1 LGHNA and CDR2 YNFKEQ. The CDR3 is made up of 15 amino acids. V shed 2 bases and J 7 bases; nucleotides not matched to a gene: 4. The CDR3, as DNA: TGTGCCAGCAGCCAATTGGACAGGGGGGGTGAAAAACTGTTTTTT. It encodes CASSQLDRGGEKLFF.

The chain links TRBV5-1 to TRBJ2-1; no clear D. The CDR3 runs to 14 residues. V was pared by 0 bases and J by 4 bases, with 8 bases between. CDR1 SGHRS and CDR2 YFSETQ come from the germline V gene. CDR3 nucleotides: TGCGCCAGCAGCTTGGCGCCTGCTTACAATGAGCAGTTCTTC. The encoded protein is CASSLAPAYNEQFF. Full variable domain (outside the CDR3, taken from reference TRBV5-1 and TRBJ2-1): KAGVTQTPRYLIKTRGQQVTLSCSPISGHRSVSWYQQTPGQGLQFLFEYFSETQRNKGNFPGRFSGRQFSNSRSEMNVSTLELGDSALYLCASSLAPAYNEQFFGPGTRLTVL.

This clone turned up a few times. This sequence joins TRBV25-1 and TRBJ1-1; possible D gene TRBD1, 5 bases. CDR1 MGHDK and CDR2 SYGVNS come from the germline V gene. The CDR3 is made up of 13 amino acids. Deletions cut 7 bases from V and 0 bases from J, with 9 bases between. The CDR3 sequence is CASTKGMNTEAFF. The DNA of the CDR3 is TGTGCCAGCACAAAGGGGATGAACACTGAAGCTTTCTTT.

The CDR3 loop is CAISEPRGQYGYTF. The CDR3 region has the DNA TGTGCCATCAGTGAGCCCCGAGGTCAATATGGCTACACCTTC. The chain carries TRBV10-3 and TRBJ1-2, with D hard to call. The ends were cut back, 2 bases at V and 5 bases at J, with 12 bases in the middle. This CDR3 has 14 residues. In germline, CDR1 is ENHRY, CDR2 SYGVKD.

The chain employs TRBV9 and TRBJ1-1; 8 bases align to TRBD1. The CDR3 is 15 amino acids. V was clipped by 3 bases and J by 3 bases; unmatched bases: 7. In germline, CDR1 is SGDLS, CDR2 YYNGEE. CDR3 protein: CASSADRTGYTEAFF. The CDR3, as DNA: TGTGCCAGCAGCGCAGACAGGACAGGGTACACTGAAGCTTTCTTT.